This TCR beta chain was captured in a study of human T cells and chemical hapten exposure. Notes on the study in general: TCRs above 1 in 1000 frequency did not change with DPC sensitization. Expanded TCRs grouped into significantly more large CDR3 similarity clusters than controls produced.

TCRdb itself ran the RACE reads through MiXCR, one entry per CDR3 protein. The sample has approximately 57,000 distinct CDR3 sequences; approximately 9.9% are singletons. Remarks on this clonotype: Its antigen is undetermined.

CDR3 length: 14 amino acids. Looked up from germline, CDR1 is MNHEY and CDR2 is SMNVEV (reference sequence). The V end lost 8 bases, the J end lost 3 bases, and 14 bases lay between the germline ends. The time point is: pre-sensitization, week 0. The treatment here: therapeutic diphenylcyclopropenone sensitization with weekly scalp DPC. The sample consisted of whole blood, taken in connection with sensitization to the hapten diphenylcyclopropenone (DPC). The chain links TRBV27 to TRBJ2-1; D is perhaps TRBD2 (6 bases). This TCR came from a middle-aged man with alopecia areata. Some clones in this sample may be carry-over from other donors' samples. CDR3 sequence (DNA): TGTGCCAGCTTCTCGGGACTTCTCTACAATGAGCAGTTCTTC. It codes for CASFSGLLYNEQFF.